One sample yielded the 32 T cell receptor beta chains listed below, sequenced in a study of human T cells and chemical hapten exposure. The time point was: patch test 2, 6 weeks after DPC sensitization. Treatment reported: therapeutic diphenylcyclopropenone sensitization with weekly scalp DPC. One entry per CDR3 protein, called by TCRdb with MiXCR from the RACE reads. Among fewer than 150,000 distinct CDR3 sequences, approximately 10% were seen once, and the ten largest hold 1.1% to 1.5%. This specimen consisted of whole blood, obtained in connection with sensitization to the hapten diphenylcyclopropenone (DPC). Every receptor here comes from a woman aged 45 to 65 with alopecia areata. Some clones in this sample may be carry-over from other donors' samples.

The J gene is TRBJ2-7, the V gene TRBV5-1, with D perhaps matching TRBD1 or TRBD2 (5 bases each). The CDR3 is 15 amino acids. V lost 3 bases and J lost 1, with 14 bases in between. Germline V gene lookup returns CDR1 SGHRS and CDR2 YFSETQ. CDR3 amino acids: CASSSGTPGSYEQYF. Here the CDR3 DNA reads TGCGCCAGCAGCTCTGGGACCCCGGGGTCCTACGAGCAGTACTTC.

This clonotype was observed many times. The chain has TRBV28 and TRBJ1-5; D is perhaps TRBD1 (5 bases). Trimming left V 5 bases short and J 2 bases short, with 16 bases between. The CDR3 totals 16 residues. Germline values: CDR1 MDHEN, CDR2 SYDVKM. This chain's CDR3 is CASSPRVQVGNQPQHF. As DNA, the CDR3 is TGTGCCAGCAGTCCCAGGGTACAGGTTGGCAATCAGCCCCAGCATTTT.

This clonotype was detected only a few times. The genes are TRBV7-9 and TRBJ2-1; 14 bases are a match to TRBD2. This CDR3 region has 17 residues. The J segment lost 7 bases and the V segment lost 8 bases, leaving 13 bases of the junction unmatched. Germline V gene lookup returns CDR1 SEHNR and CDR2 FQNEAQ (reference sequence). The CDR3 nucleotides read TGTGCCAGCTCACAACTCGGACTAGCGGGAGGAAATAATGAGCAGTTCTTC. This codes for CASSQLGLAGGNNEQFF.

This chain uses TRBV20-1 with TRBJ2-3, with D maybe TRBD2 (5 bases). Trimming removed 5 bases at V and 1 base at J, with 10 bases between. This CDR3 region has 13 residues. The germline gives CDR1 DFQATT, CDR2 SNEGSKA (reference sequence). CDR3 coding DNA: TGCAGTGCTGAGGAGGACGGCACAGATACGCAGTATTTT. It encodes CSAEEDGTDTQYF.

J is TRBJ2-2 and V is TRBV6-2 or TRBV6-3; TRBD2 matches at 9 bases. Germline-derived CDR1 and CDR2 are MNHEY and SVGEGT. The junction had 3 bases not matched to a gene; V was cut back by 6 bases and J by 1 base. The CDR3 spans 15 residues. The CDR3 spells CASSRLAENTGELFF. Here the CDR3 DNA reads TGTGCCAGCAGCCGACTAGCGGAGAACACCGGGGAGCTGTTTTTT.

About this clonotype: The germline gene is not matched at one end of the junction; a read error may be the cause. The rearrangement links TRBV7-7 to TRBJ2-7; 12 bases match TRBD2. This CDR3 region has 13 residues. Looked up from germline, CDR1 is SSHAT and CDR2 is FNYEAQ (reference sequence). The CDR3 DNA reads TGTGCTAGCAGCTCTAGCGGGGGGGGCGAGCAGTACTTC. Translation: CASSSSGGGEQYF.

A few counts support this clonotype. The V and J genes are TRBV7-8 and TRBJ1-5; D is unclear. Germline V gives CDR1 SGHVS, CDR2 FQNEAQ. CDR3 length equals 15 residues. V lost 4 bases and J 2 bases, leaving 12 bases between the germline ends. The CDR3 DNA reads TGTGCCAGCAGCTCAAGGGAGGGCGGCAATCAGCCCCAGCATTTT. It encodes CASSSREGGNQPQHF.

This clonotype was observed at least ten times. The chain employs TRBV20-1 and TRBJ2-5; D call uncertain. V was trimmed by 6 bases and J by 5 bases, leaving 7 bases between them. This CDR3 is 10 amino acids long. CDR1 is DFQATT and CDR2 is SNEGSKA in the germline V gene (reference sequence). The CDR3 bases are TGCAGTGCCTCCTCTGAGACCCAGTACTTC. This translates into CSASSETQYF.

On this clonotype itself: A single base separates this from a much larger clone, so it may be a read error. The CDR3 protein is CASSLQGAIGYDEQFF. For the CDR3, the DNA is TGTGCCAGCAGCTTACAGGGGGCGATTGGGTACGATGAGCAGTTCTTC. J is TRBJ2-1 and V is TRBV27; 9 positions agree with TRBD1. Trimming removed 6 bases from V and 8 bases from J; junction bases left unmatched: 14. Germline CDR1 MNHEY, CDR2 SMNVEV (reference sequence). The CDR3 has 16 amino acids.

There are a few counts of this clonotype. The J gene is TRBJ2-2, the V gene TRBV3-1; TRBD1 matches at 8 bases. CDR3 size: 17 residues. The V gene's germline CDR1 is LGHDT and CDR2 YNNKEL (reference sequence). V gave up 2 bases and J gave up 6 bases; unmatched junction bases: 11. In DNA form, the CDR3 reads TGTGCCAGCAGCCAACAGCGGACAGGGTGGGTCTCCGGGGAGCTGTTTTTT. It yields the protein CASSQQRTGWVSGELFF.

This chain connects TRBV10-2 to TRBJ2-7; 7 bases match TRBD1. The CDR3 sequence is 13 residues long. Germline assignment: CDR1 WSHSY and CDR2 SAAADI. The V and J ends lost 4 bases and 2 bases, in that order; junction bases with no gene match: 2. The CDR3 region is CASSGQGPYEQYF. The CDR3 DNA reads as TGCGCCAGCAGTGGACAGGGTCCCTACGAGCAGTACTTC.

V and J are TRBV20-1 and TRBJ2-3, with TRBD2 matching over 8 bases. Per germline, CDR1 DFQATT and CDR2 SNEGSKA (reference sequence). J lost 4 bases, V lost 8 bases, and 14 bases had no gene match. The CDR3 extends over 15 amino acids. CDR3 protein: CSRRKVSGSPDTQYF. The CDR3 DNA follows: TGCAGTCGCCGGAAAGTGAGCGGGAGCCCAGATACGCAGTATTTT.

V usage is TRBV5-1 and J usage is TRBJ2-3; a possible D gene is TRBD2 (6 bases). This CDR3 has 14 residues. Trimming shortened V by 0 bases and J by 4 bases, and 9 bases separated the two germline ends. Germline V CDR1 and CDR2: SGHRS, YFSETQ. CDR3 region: CASSLAPSADTQYF. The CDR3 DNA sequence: TGCGCCAGCAGCTTGGCCCCTAGCGCAGATACGCAGTATTTT.

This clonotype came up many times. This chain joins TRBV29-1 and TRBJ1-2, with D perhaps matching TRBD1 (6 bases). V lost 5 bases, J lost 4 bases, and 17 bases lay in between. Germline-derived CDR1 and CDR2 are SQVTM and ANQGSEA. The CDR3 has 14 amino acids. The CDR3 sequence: CSVNFGGSIYGYTF. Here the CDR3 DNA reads TGCAGCGTTAATTTTGGGGGCAGTATCTATGGCTACACCTTC.

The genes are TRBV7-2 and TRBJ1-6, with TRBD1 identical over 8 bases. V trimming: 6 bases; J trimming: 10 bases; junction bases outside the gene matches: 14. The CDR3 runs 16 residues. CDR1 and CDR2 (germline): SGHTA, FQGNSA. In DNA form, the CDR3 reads TGTGCCAGCAGTCACCGCCGGGACAGGATCGAATCACCCCTCCACTTT. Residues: CASSHRRDRIESPLHF. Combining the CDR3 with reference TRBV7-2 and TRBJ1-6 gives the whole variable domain GAGVSQSPSNKVTEKGKDVELRCDPISGHTALYWYRQSLGQGLEFLIYFQGNSAPDKSGLPSDRFSAERTGGSVSTLTIQRTQQEDSAVYLCASSHRRDRIESPLHFGNGTRLTVT.

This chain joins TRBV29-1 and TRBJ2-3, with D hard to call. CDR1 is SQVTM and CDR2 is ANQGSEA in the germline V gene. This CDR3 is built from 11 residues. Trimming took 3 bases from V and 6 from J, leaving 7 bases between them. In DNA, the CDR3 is TGCAGCGTTGATGGCCCCGATACGCAGTATTTT. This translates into CSVDGPDTQYF.

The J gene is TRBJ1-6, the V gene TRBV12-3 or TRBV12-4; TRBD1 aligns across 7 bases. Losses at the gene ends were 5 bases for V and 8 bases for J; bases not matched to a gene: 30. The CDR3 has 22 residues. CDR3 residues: CASSKALSRGFSHDRADSPLHF. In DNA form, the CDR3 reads TGTGCCAGCAGTAAAGCTCTTTCTCGGGGGTTCTCACACGACAGGGCTGATTCACCCCTCCACTTT.

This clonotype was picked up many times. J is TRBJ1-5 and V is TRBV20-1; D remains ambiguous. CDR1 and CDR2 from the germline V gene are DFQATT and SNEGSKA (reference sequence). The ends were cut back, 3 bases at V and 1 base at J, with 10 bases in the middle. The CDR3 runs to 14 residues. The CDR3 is CSARDPGSNQPQHF. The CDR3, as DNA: TGCAGTGCTAGGGATCCAGGCAGCAATCAGCCCCAGCATTTT.

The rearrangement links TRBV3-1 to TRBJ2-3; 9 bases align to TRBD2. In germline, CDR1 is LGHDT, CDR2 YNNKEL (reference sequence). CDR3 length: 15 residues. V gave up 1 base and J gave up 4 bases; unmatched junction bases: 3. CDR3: CASSQASGNPDTQYF. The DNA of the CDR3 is TGTGCCAGCAGCCAAGCTAGCGGGAATCCAGATACGCAGTATTTT.

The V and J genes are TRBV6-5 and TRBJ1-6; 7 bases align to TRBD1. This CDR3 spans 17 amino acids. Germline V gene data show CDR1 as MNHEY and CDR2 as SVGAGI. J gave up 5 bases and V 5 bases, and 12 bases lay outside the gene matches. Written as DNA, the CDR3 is TGTGCCAGCAGTCCCCTCCCGACAGGGATAAATAATTCACCCCTCCACTTT. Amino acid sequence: CASSPLPTGINNSPLHF.

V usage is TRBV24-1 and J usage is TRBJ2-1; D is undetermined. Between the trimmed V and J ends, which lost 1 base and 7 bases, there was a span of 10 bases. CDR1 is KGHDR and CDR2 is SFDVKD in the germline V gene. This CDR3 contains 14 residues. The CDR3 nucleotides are TGTGCCACCAGTGATTTTCCCTTTGAAAATGAGCAGTTCTTC. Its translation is CATSDFPFENEQFF.

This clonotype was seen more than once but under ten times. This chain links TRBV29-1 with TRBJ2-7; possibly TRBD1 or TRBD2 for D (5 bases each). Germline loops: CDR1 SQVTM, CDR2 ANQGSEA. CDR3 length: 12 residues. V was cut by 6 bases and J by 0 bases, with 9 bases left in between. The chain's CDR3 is CSVGAGSYEQYF. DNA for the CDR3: TGCAGCGTCGGGGCCGGCTCCTACGAGCAGTACTTC.

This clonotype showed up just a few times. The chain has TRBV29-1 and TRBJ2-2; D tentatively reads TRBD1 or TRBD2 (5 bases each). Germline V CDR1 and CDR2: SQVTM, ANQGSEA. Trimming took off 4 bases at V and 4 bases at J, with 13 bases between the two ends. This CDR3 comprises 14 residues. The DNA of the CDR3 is TGCAGCGTTGCCGGGACGCCGACCACCGGGGAGCTGTTTTTT. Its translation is CSVAGTPTTGELFF.

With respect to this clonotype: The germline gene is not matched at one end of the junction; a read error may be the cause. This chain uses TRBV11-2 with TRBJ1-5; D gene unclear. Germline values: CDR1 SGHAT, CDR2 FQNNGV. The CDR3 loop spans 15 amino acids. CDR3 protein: CASSLSTDSKQPQHF. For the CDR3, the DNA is TGTGCCAGCAGCTTGAGTACAGATAGCAAACAGCCCCAGCATTTT.

DNA for the CDR3: TGTGCCAGCAGCGACGGGAGGTACACTGAAGCTTTCTTT. This codes for CASSDGRYTEAFF. The rearrangement links TRBV6-6 to TRBJ1-1; D remains unclear. Looked up from germline, CDR1 is MNHNY and CDR2 is SVGAGI (reference sequence). The CDR3 is 13 amino acids. V was cut by 6 bases and J by 3 bases, with 11 bases left in between.

CDR3 in amino acids: CSADRLAGVNEQFF. The DNA for the CDR3 is TGCAGCGCTGACCGACTAGCGGGAGTAAATGAGCAGTTCTTC. The chain recombines TRBV29-1 with TRBJ2-1, with TRBD2 matching 12 bases. The CDR3 contains 14 residues. Germline V gives CDR1 SQVTM, CDR2 ANQGSEA. V lost 7 bases to trimming and J lost 7 bases; unmatched junction nucleotides: 8.

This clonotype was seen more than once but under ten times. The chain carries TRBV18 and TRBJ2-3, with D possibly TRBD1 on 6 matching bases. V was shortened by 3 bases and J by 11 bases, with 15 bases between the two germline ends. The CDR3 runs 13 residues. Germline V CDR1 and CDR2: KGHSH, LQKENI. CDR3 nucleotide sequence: TGTGCCAGCTCACCGCCGATGAGGGGGAAGCAGTATTTT. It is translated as CASSPPMRGKQYF.

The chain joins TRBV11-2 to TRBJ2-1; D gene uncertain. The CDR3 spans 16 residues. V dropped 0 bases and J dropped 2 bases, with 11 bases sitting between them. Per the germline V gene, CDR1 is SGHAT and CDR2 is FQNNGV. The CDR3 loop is CASSLDRTSTYNEQFF. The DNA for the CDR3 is TGTGCCAGCAGCTTAGATCGCACCAGTACCTACAATGAGCAGTTCTTC.

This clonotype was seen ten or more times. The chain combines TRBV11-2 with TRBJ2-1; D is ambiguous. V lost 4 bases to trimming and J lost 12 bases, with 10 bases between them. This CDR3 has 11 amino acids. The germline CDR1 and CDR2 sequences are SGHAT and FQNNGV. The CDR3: CASSSAVWQFF. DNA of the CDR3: TGTGCCAGCAGCTCCGCTGTGTGGCAGTTCTTC. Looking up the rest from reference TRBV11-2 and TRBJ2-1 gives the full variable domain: EAGVAQSPRYKIIEKRQSVAFWCNPISGHATLYWYQQILGQGPKLLIQFQNNGVVDDSQLPKDRFSAERLKGVDSTLKIQPAKLEDSAVYLCASSSAVWQFFGPGTRLTVL.

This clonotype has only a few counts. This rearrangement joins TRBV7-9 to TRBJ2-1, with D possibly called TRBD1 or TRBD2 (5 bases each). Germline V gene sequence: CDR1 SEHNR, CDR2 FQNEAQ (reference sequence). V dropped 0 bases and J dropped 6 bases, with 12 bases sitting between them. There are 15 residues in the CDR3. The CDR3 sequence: CASSLAWGTGNEQFF. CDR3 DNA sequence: TGTGCCAGCAGCTTAGCGTGGGGGACGGGCAATGAGCAGTTCTTC. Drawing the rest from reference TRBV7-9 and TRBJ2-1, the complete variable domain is DTGVSQNPRHKITKRGQNVTFRCDPISEHNRLYWYRQTLGQGPEFLTYFQNEAQLEKSRLLSDRFSAERPKGSFSTLEIQRTEQGDSAMYLCASSLAWGTGNEQFFGPGTRLTVL.

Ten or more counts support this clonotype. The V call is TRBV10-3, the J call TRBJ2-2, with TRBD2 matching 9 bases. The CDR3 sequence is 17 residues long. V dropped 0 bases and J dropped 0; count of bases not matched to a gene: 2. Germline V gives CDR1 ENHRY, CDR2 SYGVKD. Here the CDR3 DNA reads TGTGCCATCAGTGAGTCTTTAGCGGGAGCGAACACCGGGGAGCTGTTTTTT. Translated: CAISESLAGANTGELFF.

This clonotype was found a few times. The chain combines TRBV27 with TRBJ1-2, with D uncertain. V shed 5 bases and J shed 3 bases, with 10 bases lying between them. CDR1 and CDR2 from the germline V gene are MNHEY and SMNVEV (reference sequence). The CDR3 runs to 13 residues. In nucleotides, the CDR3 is TGTGCCAGCAGTCTACAGCCCTACTATGGCTACACCTTC. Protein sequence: CASSLQPYYGYTF.